This T cell receptor (beta chain) is drawn from a study of cytomegalovirus exposure and HLA in healthy donors (dated by TCRdb to between 2016 and 2019). Looking at the study overall: An earlier analysis of approximately 640 of the donors reported about 290 Gb of sequence data and 100 million to 140 million unique TCR beta sequences from about 200 million T cells. Approximately 300 gigabases of sequencing data and 70 million to 95 million unique TCR sequences made up an early release that covered over 550 HLA-typed donors. Of the roughly 400 genotyped donors, over 70% fell in the genetic ancestry cluster associated with self-reported Caucasian donors. The aim of the study was to test whether cataloging public T cell receptors could identify signatures of past pathogen exposure. The study profiled the T cell repertoires of 666 subjects by immunosequencing and related them to cytomegalovirus serostatus. Along with the roughly 670-subject first cohort, a separate validation cohort of more than 90 different subjects was used. The study combined high-throughput TCR immunosequencing, statistical association of individual TCRs with disease status, and machine learning to predict cytomegalovirus infection status. A later analysis re-examined previously published TCR beta repertoires from roughly 650 donors and added high-resolution HLA genotyping to investigate patterns of TCR occurrence. Rather than using new phenotypic data, the later analysis identified candidate immune exposures from TCR beta sequences and from how often those sequences occurred across donors. An earlier analysis of 587 of the donors applied high-throughput TCR beta sequencing to assess whether each TCR beta V gene segment acted as functional or pseudogenic. Alongside the repertoire data, information on donor age, sex, ethnicity and CMV serostatus was compiled. Genome-wide SNP genotypes for about 55% of the roughly 670 donors were used in a later genetic analysis, which treated that subset as a discovery cohort. Every discovery cohort repertoire had been produced on one sequencing platform. HLA typing covered class I and class II loci at four-digit resolution. Typing coverage differed by locus: A, B, C, DRB1 and DQB1 were typed in about 629-630 donors, DQA1 in 522, DPA1 in nearly 610, and DPB1 in 400 to 490. About five DR-DQ haplotypes were handled as single units for association and clustering because linkage in the cohort was strong. Among 300 to 450 genotyped donors of the cohort, an average of approximately 240,000 unique TCR beta nucleotide sequences were sequenced per donor, around 20% of them non-productive.

General study outcomes and caveats: The earlier analysis of fewer than 750 of the donors excluded approximately 17 rarely observed V segments, including chromosome 9 orphons, because counts were too low. In a later genetic analysis, a missense DCLRE1C variant was associated with V-gene and J-gene trimming of TCR beta chains, and the association was replicated in an independent cohort. A further reported finding was that TCR beta sequences accurately predicted the HLA-A and HLA-B alleles for most subjects in the first cohort. Specific HLA alleles were associated with more than 15,000 TCR beta sequences at a false discovery rate of 0.05 in a later analysis. According to a later analysis, most CMV-associated TCR beta chains appeared to be HLA-restricted, and the HLA associations seemed to be driven largely by CMV exposure. A cluster of highly shared sequence variants was judged likely to be a technical artifact of the sequencing pipeline. Linkage disequilibrium might explain the correlated functional status among segregating V segments, but an unknown experimental factor could not be ruled out. In this cohort, only TCR beta chains were sequenced, and detectable features were limited by the absence of alpha or paired-chain data. When HLA alleles, especially DR and DQ, strongly co-occurred, attributing TCR associations to individual alleles was difficult. Because HLA typing was missing for some donors at each locus, association tests included only the typed subset. Presence/absence analyses assumed roughly uniform sequencing depth across donors, an assumption that may not hold. A later analysis found that HLA-associated TCR beta chains were more clonally expanded and had lower generation probabilities than equally common non-associated chains. A few of the identified cytomegalovirus-associated TCR beta chains were confirmed in vitro to be specific for cytomegalovirus antigens. A total of about 180 TCR beta chains were listed by the study as associated with cytomegalovirus. For the cohort, immune exposure information was limited to CMV serostatus. While some public TCRs were present in many individuals, most TCR sequences turned up only very rarely across donors. A later analysis reported that several top co-occurrence clusters appeared linked to parvovirus B19, influenza, CMV and Epstein-Barr virus. In a later analysis, the rate of TCR association differed among HLA loci, with DRB1 alleles having the most associated TCRs and HLA-C alleles having the fewest. The classifier was reported to diagnose cytomegalovirus status with high specificity and sensitivity in both the original and validation cohorts. Because the 87-base-pair reads could not distinguish some IMGT-functional V segments, including TRBV6-2 and TRBV6-3, those segments were excluded. In an earlier analysis of roughly 560 of the donors, most TCR beta V segments were observed in productive rearrangements about 87% or about 30% of the time, broadly matching IMGT annotations. It was suggested by the authors that the approach could potentially be generalized to other disease states and immunological phenotypes. A later genetic analysis reported fewer N-insertions in productive TCRs among donors in an Asian-associated ancestry cluster than the roughly 720-donor mean.

The library was generated by the immunoSEQ multiplex PCR assay. For the multiplex PCR, a mixture combining 60 forward primers for TCR Vbeta segments and 13 reverse primers for TCR Jbeta segments was used. A multiplex PCR assay on genomic DNA amplified the CDR3 region of rearranged TCR beta genes. Amplified TCR beta libraries were sequenced as 87-base-pair reads on the Illumina HiSeq System. The source study handled its data this way. A later analysis counted about 80 million unique TCR beta chains across the approximately 700 repertoires, and 9.5 million to 11 million of these chains were shared by at least two donors. To remove PCR and sequencing errors, raw reads were error-corrected and collapsed into unique sequences using a nearest-neighbor algorithm that merged closely related sequences. CDR3 sequences were aligned to IMGT reference sequences to assign V, D and J gene segments. For a sequence to be retained, a match of at least six nucleotides was required to both a V gene segment and a J gene segment. A rearrangement counted as productive if the CDR3 had no stop codons and remained in frame with V and J, and every other rearrangement counted as non-productive. CDR3 was defined according to IMGT convention as the region running from the second conserved V-encoded cysteine to the conserved J-encoded phenylalanine. Sequences without an unambiguous match to a single V gene segment were excluded from the earlier analysis of several hundred of the donors. An earlier analysis of fewer than 750 of the donors called V segments functional above 56.7% productive rearrangements and segregating when the between-donor standard deviation exceeded 5%. A statistical classification framework was developed to diagnose cytomegalovirus status using the catalog of TCR beta chain sequences. In a later analysis, TCR nucleotide sequences were compared against IMGT/GENE-DB human TR gene sequences so that V and J genes could be assigned. Using the TCRdist pipeline, a later analysis assigned CDR3 sequences along with most-parsimonious VDJ recombination scenarios. In a later analysis, each TCR beta chain was defined by its CDR3 amino acid sequence together with its V-gene family, and reads without a unique V-gene family were excluded. In a later analysis, nearly 600 highly shared, low-generation-probability nucleotide sequences were removed to address suspected cross-contamination and a sequencing artifact. For each public chain, a later analysis derived a clonal expansion index from normalized ranks of inferred template counts within each repertoire. A later analysis computed generation probabilities with a VDJ recombination model fitted to out-of-frame rearrangements, and checked the results against IGoR. In a later analysis, hypergeometric tests were used to score TCR-TCR, TCR-HLA and TCR-CMV co-occurrence, with a repertoire-size bias correction applied to TCR pairs. False discovery rates were estimated in a later analysis by permuting HLA or CMV assignments 20 times. In a later analysis, co-occurring TCRs were grouped with DBSCAN, and TCRdist sequence similarity was added when clustering was performed within HLA-allele-positive subsets. Co-occurrence clustering excluded repertoires with fewer than 30,000 or more than 120,000 public chains, plus five with anomalous nucleotide sharing. Held by TCRdb, this immuneACCESS table contains in-frame sequences only and omits some clones. Under half of the omission traces to an unresolved V gene where checked; the cause of the rest is unknown. V and J calls and clone size follow that table, whereas D and trimming were derived from the DNA. The sample contains some 160,000 clones, 80% to 85% of them found a single time. Together, the top ten hold approximately 3.6% of the sample.

The cohort consisted of 670 or so healthy bone marrow donors. At the time of sampling, every cohort member was nominally healthy, though immune exposures that went unrecorded were likely present. The donor tested CMV seronegative and was one of the 352 seronegative cohort members. A peripheral blood sample was collected from each donor, and TCR beta sequencing was performed on peripheral blood mononuclear cells. Genomic DNA was extracted from the blood cell samples with the Qiagen DNeasy Blood Extraction Kit. Trimmed from V: 5 bases; trimmed from J: 2 bases; junction bases lacking a gene match: 7. The CDR3 goes from the cysteine to the phenylalanine over 15 residues. This entry keeps only the CDR3 DNA: 45 bases, framed from base 1. From a lookup of the germline V gene, CDR1 and CDR2 are MDHEN and SYDVKM. Notes on this clone: It lacks a known antigen. The record has no base qualities; no much larger clone is one base away.

The receptor was derived from a male donor in good health and CMV-seronegative. Recombination linked TRBV28 to TRBJ1-1; the central 8 bases match TRBD1. Sequencing used PBMCs. The CDR3 loop reads CASSRTGPTNTEAFF. The DNA sequence reads TGTGCCAGCAGTCGGACAGGGCCCACTAACACTGAAGCTTTCTTT.